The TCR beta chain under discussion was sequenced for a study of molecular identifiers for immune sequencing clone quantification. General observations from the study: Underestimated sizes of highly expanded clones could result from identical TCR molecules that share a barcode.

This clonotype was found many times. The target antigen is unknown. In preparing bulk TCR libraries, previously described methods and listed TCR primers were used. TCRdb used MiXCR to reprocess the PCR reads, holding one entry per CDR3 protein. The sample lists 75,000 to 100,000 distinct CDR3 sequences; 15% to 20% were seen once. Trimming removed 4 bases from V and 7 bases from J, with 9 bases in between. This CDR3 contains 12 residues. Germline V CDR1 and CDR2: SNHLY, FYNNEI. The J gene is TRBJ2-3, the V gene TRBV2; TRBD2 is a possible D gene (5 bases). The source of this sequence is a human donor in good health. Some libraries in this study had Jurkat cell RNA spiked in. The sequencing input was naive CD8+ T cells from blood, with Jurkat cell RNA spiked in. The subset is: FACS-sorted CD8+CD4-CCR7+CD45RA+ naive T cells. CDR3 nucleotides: TGTGCCAGCAGTGGCGGGCTAAATACGCAGTATTTT. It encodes CASSGGLNTQYF.